Following are 31 T cell receptor beta chains from one sample sequenced in a study of blood T cell repertoires in COVID-19 (dated by TCRdb to 2020 to 2021). Library preparation was by the immunoSEQ multiplex PCR assay. TCRdb retrieved this table from immuneACCESS and kept in-frame rearrangements only. Not all clones are present; in checked studies, unresolved V genes account for under half, and no reason is known for the remainder. This sample gives fewer than 350,000 clones in total; around 90% of them show up just once. The ten largest account for about 1.5% of the sample. Source material: PBMCs or T cells enriched from blood (not recorded which). These receptors came from a woman between 18 and 29 years old with acute COVID-19.

The chain employs TRBV18 and TRBJ2-5; possible D gene TRBD1, 5 bases. CDR1 KGHSH and CDR2 LQKENI come from the germline V gene. CDR3 length: 15 residues. V was cut by 3 bases and J by 5 bases, with 16 bases left in between. The CDR3 protein is CASSPSLQGQETQYF. The CDR3 DNA is TGTGCCAGCTCACCTAGTCTGCAGGGCCAGGAGACCCAGTACTTC.

CDR3 protein: CAWSTIAGANYEQYF. In nucleotides, the CDR3 is TGTGCCTGGAGTACTATAGCGGGGGCCAACTACGAGCAGTACTTC. This chain connects TRBV30 to TRBJ2-7; 9 bases align to TRBD2. From germline, CDR1 is GTSNPN and CDR2 SVGIG (reference sequence). Losses at the gene ends were 2 bases for V and 3 bases for J; bases not matched to a gene: 8. The CDR3 spans 15 residues.

The V and J genes are TRBV28 and TRBJ1-3; D is undetermined. Germline V gene lookup returns CDR1 MDHEN and CDR2 SYDVKM. V gave up 3 bases and J gave up 0 bases, with 9 bases separating them. The CDR3 has 15 residues. CDR3 in amino acids: CASSFLSGSGNTIYF. CDR3 bases: TGTGCCAGCAGTTTTTTGTCCGGCTCTGGAAACACCATATATTTT.

This sequence joins TRBV19 and TRBJ1-5; D remains ambiguous. Between the trimmed V and J ends, which lost 3 bases and 2 bases, there was a span of 14 bases. Per germline, CDR1 LNHDA and CDR2 SQIVND (reference sequence). CDR3 length equals 16 residues. The CDR3 DNA sequence: TGTGCCAGTAGTATTAGTTCGCCCTCGGGCAATCAGCCCCAGCATTTT. As protein: CASSISSPSGNQPQHF.

The chain joins TRBV25-1 to TRBJ1-2; 8 bases line up with TRBD1. The V gene's germline CDR1 is MGHDK and CDR2 SYGVNS. CDR3 size: 15 residues. V was pared by 3 bases and J by 3 bases, with 6 bases of the junction left unmatched. The CDR3 loop is CASSDQGAGDYGYTF. CDR3 sequence (DNA): TGTGCCAGCAGTGATCAGGGGGCTGGGGACTATGGCTACACCTTC.

This chain links TRBV9 with TRBJ2-7; 8 positions agree with TRBD2. Germline V CDR1 and CDR2: SGDLS, YYNGEE. CDR3 size: 16 residues. With 3 bases clipped from V and 2 bases from J, the junction kept 10 bases outside the gene matches. Written as DNA, the CDR3 is TGTGCCAGCAGCGCGAGGGGGGCGGGAGGTCCCTACGAGCAGTACTTC. It codes for CASSARGAGGPYEQYF.

The gene calls are TRBV5-6 and TRBJ2-1, with a possible D match to TRBD1 (6 bases). The V gene's germline CDR1 is SGHDT and CDR2 YYEEEE. Trimming removed 4 bases at V and 1 base at J, with 12 bases between. There are 15 residues in the CDR3. CDR3 DNA: TGTGCCAGCAGCCACGGGACAACTTCCTACAATGAGCAGTTCTTC. It specifies CASSHGTTSYNEQFF.

V gene TRBV19 combines with J gene TRBJ2-7; possible D gene TRBD2, 5 bases. The CDR3 covers 12 residues. V lost 6 bases to trimming and J lost 7 bases, with 13 bases between them. Germline V gene sequence: CDR1 LNHDA, CDR2 SQIVND (reference sequence). The CDR3 nucleotides are TGTGCCAGTAGCGGGGTTTTTGGGGAGCAGTACTTC. It codes for CASSGVFGEQYF.

J is TRBJ1-5 and V is TRBV18; D unresolved. Trimming cost V 2 bases and J 1 base, with 6 bases left between them. This CDR3 region has 14 residues. Germline loops: CDR1 KGHSH, CDR2 LQKENI. The CDR3 DNA reads TGTGCCAGCTCACCAGGGGAGAGCAATCAGCCCCAGCATTTT. This codes for CASSPGESNQPQHF.

The rearrangement links TRBV6-1 to TRBJ2-7; TRBD2 matches at 7 bases. The germline gives CDR1 MNHNS, CDR2 SASEGT. The CDR3 consists of 14 residues. Trimming at V came to 3 bases and at J to 1 base, leaving 3 bases not matched to a gene. The CDR3 here is CASSDSGQSYEQYF. For the CDR3, the DNA is TGTGCCAGCAGTGATAGCGGGCAATCCTACGAGCAGTACTTC.

The chain recombines TRBV19 with TRBJ1-5; tentatively, D is TRBD1 (5 bases). Trimming took off 3 bases at V and 2 bases at J, with 17 bases between the two ends. There are 17 residues in the CDR3. In germline, CDR1 is LNHDA, CDR2 SQIVND (reference sequence). CDR3 sequence: CASSITGYFGGNQPQHF. The CDR3 bases are TGTGCCAGTAGTATTACAGGTTACTTTGGGGGCAATCAGCCCCAGCATTTT.

This chain joins TRBV5-4 and TRBJ2-7; D gene uncertain. The CDR3 spans 13 residues. CDR1 is SGHNT and CDR2 is YYREEE in the germline V gene (reference sequence). The ends were cut back, 4 bases at V and 6 bases at J, with 14 bases in the middle. The CDR3 spells CASSPTNSVEQYF. CDR3 DNA: TGTGCCAGCAGCCCAACCAACTCCGTCGAGCAGTACTTC. Based on the CDR3 plus reference TRBV5-4 and TRBJ2-7, the full variable domain is ETGVTQSPTHLIKTRGQQVTLRCSSQSGHNTVSWYQQALGQGPQFIFQYYREEENGRGNFPPRFSGLQFPNYSSELNVNALELDDSALYLCASSPTNSVEQYFGPGTRLTVT.

This clone was recorded only once. The genes are TRBV2 and TRBJ2-7; D may be TRBD2 (6 bases). Trimming removed 0 bases from V and 0 bases from J, with 9 bases in between. The CDR3 has 15 residues. CDR1 and CDR2 from the germline V gene are SNHLY and FYNNEI. The CDR3 is CASSEALASSYEQYF. CDR3 bases: TGTGCCAGCAGTGAAGCGCTAGCGAGCTCCTACGAGCAGTACTTC. Looking up the rest from reference TRBV2 and TRBJ2-7 gives the full variable domain: EPEVTQTPSHQVTQMGQEVILRCVPISNHLYFYWYRQILGQKVEFLVSFYNNEISEKSEIFDDQFSVERPDGSNFTLKIRSTKLEDSAMYFCASSEALASSYEQYFGPGTRLTVT.

The chain combines TRBV3-1 (or the pseudogene TRBV3-2) with TRBJ1-2; 7 bases are a match to TRBD1. There are 13 residues in the CDR3. Germline trimming cut 6 bases from V and 2 bases from J; bases unmatched to any gene: 3. CDR1 is LGHDT and CDR2 is YNNKEL in the germline V gene (reference sequence). CDR3 residues: CASSRQGNYGYTF. CDR3 DNA: TGTGCCAGCAGTAGACAGGGAAACTATGGCTACACCTTC.

The chain joins TRBV11-2 to TRBJ1-2; the D is unclear. This CDR3 spans 14 amino acids. V was shortened by 5 bases and J by 3 bases, with 13 bases between the two germline ends. The germline gives CDR1 SGHAT, CDR2 FQNNGV. This CDR3 reads CASSQLNEYYGYTF. CDR3 in DNA: TGTGCCAGCAGCCAACTTAATGAGTACTATGGCTACACCTTC.

The chain joins TRBV11-1 to TRBJ2-7; 8 bases map to TRBD2. The germline V gene encodes CDR1 SGHAT and CDR2 FQDESV (reference sequence). V was pared by 5 bases and J by 5 bases, with 8 bases of the junction left unmatched. This CDR3 region has 14 residues. The CDR3 sequence: CASSPRTSRHEQYF. CDR3 nucleotide sequence: TGTGCCAGCAGCCCTAGGACTAGCCGGCACGAGCAGTACTTC.

The chain recombines TRBV7-8 with TRBJ2-3; 8 bases align to TRBD1. The V gene end was trimmed by 2 bases and the J gene end by 0 bases; junction bases not matched to a gene: 4. This CDR3 comprises 16 residues. CDR1 and CDR2 from the germline V gene are SGHVS and FQNEAQ. The CDR3 DNA reads TGTGCCAGCAGCTTACAGGGGGCGCGAAGCACAGATACGCAGTATTTT. Residues: CASSLQGARSTDTQYF.

This chain joins TRBV18 and TRBJ1-1; 7 bases match TRBD1. The CDR3 has 15 residues. Germline CDR1 KGHSH, CDR2 LQKENI. V gave up 3 bases and J gave up 2 bases; unmatched junction bases: 6. The CDR3 DNA reads TGTGCCAGCTCACCCTTTGGACAGGAAAACACTGAAGCTTTCTTT. Its translation is CASSPFGQENTEAFF.

Notes on this clone: Other DNA sequences of this sample code for an identical CDR3. The chain couples TRBV29-1 to TRBJ1-1, with a weak D call TRBD1 (6 bases). CDR1 SQVTM and CDR2 ANQGSEA come from the germline V gene. The length of the CDR3 is 12 residues. V shed 4 bases and J shed 4 bases, with 10 bases lying between them. This CDR3 reads CSVAQGSTEAFF. CDR3 DNA: TGCAGCGTTGCCCAGGGGAGCACTGAAGCTTTCTTT.

This clone showed up just once. The chain uses TRBV14 and TRBJ2-2, with no clear D. CDR3 length: 15 residues. Trimming shortened V by 2 bases and J by 1 base, and 8 bases separated the two germline ends. CDR1 SGHDN and CDR2 FVKESK come from the germline V gene. The CDR3 reads CASSQLFRNTGELFF. CDR3 DNA: TGTGCCAGCAGCCAATTGTTTAGGAACACCGGGGAGCTGTTTTTT.

This clone was seen a handful of times. This chain links TRBV7-2 with TRBJ2-7; D is perhaps TRBD1 (6 bases). The germline V gene has CDR1 SGHTA and CDR2 FQGNSA. The V and J ends lost 2 bases and 6 bases respectively, with 11 bases between them. The length of the CDR3 is 13 residues. The CDR3 here is CASSLYTGPEQYF. CDR3 DNA sequence: TGTGCCAGCAGCTTATACACAGGGCCCGAGCAGTACTTC.

The chain uses TRBV15 and TRBJ1-4, with 10 positions matching TRBD1. The CDR3 spans 16 residues. Germline V gene data show CDR1 as LNHNV and CDR2 as YYDKDF (reference sequence). The junction had 8 bases not matched to a gene; V was cut back by 2 bases and J by 8 bases. The CDR3 here is CATSRSRTGGGEKLFF. DNA of the CDR3: TGTGCCACCAGCAGATCCCGGACAGGGGGAGGAGAAAAACTGTTTTTT.

The CDR3 region has the DNA TGCGCCAGCAGCTGGACAGGGCTTAGCAATCAGCCCCAGCATTTT. As protein: CASSWTGLSNQPQHF. This chain links TRBV5-1 with TRBJ1-5; 8 nucleotides agree with TRBD1. With V trimmed by 3 bases and J by 0 bases, 2 bases remained unmatched. The CDR3 runs 15 residues. Germline assignment: CDR1 SGHRS and CDR2 YFSETQ.

The rearrangement joins TRBV29-1 to TRBJ2-7, with a weak D call TRBD1 (6 bases). This CDR3 contains 12 residues. Looked up from germline, CDR1 is SQVTM and CDR2 is ANQGSEA. V lost 6 bases and J 0 bases, leaving 9 bases between the germline ends. This CDR3 is CSVQDSSYEQYF. The DNA for the CDR3 is TGCAGCGTCCAGGACAGCTCCTACGAGCAGTACTTC.

This clone was observed a handful of times. This chain uses TRBV4-1 with TRBJ2-2; D unresolved. From germline, CDR1 is MGHRA and CDR2 YSYEKL. The CDR3 loop spans 17 amino acids. V lost 1 base and J lost 1, with 13 bases in between. The CDR3 DNA sequence: TGCGCCAGCAGCCAAGGCCTTTTGGGCTGGAACACCGGGGAGCTGTTTTTT. It encodes CASSQGLLGWNTGELFF.

The rearrangement uses TRBV6-5 and TRBJ1-5; the D is unclear. This CDR3 has 13 amino acids. Germline V gene sequence: CDR1 MNHEY, CDR2 SVGAGI. Trimming shortened V by 6 bases and J by 2 bases, and 8 bases separated the two germline ends. The CDR3, as DNA: TGTGCCAGCAGGCTGAGAGGCAATCAGCCCCAGCATTTT. This translates into CASRLRGNQPQHF.

This sequence joins TRBV28 and TRBJ2-6; a weak D match, TRBD1 (5 bases). The V gene's germline CDR1 is MDHEN and CDR2 SYDVKM. The CDR3 extends over 21 amino acids. V lost 2 bases and J 0 bases, leaving 23 bases between the germline ends. The CDR3 spells CASSLPAHRTTLNSGANVLTF. The CDR3 region has the DNA TGTGCCAGCAGTTTACCCGCGCACCGGACAACCTTGAACTCTGGGGCCAACGTCCTGACTTTC. The entire variable domain, with the rest obtained from reference TRBV28 and TRBJ2-6, is as follows: DVKVTQSSRYLVKRTGEKVFLECVQDMDHENMFWYRQDPGLGLRLIYFSYDVKMKEKGDIPEGYSVSREKKERFSLILESASTNQTSMYLCASSLPAHRTTLNSGANVLTFGAGSRLTVL.

This clone was seen once. V usage is TRBV25-1 and J usage is TRBJ1-1, with TRBD1 identical over 8 bases. From germline, CDR1 is MGHDK and CDR2 SYGVNS. The CDR3 runs 15 residues. V lost 2 bases and J lost 4; bases outside the gene matches: 6. The CDR3 reads CASSEQDREVTEAFF. The CDR3 DNA sequence: TGTGCCAGCAGTGAACAGGACAGGGAAGTCACTGAAGCTTTCTTT.

The V call is TRBV15, the J call TRBJ1-5; TRBD1 aligns across 7 bases. The CDR3 spans 14 residues. The V gene end was trimmed by 4 bases and the J gene end by 6 bases; junction bases not matched to a gene: 6. Looked up from germline, CDR1 is LNHNV and CDR2 is YYDKDF (reference sequence). The CDR3 loop is CATSTDRESQPQHF. Written as DNA, the CDR3 is TGTGCCACCAGCACTGACAGGGAAAGTCAGCCCCAGCATTTT.

The rearrangement uses TRBV6-4 and TRBJ2-1, with D tentatively TRBD1 (5 bases). The CDR3 totals 16 residues. Trimming left V 5 bases short and J 0 bases short, with 14 bases between. CDR1 and CDR2 (germline): MRHNA, SNTAGT. The CDR3 loop reads CASSKGASSSYNEQFF. The CDR3 DNA reads TGTGCCAGCAGTAAAGGGGCTTCTAGCTCCTACAATGAGCAGTTCTTC.

This clone has a handful of counts. V is TRBV6-5 and J is TRBJ2-2, with 10 bases aligning to TRBD1. Per germline, CDR1 MNHEY and CDR2 SVGAGI. The junction had 6 bases not matched to a gene; V was cut back by 8 bases and J by 3 bases. The CDR3 extends over 15 amino acids. The CDR3: CASSEGTGDTGELFF. The CDR3 DNA reads as TGTGCCAGCTCCGAGGGGACAGGGGACACCGGGGAGCTGTTTTTT.